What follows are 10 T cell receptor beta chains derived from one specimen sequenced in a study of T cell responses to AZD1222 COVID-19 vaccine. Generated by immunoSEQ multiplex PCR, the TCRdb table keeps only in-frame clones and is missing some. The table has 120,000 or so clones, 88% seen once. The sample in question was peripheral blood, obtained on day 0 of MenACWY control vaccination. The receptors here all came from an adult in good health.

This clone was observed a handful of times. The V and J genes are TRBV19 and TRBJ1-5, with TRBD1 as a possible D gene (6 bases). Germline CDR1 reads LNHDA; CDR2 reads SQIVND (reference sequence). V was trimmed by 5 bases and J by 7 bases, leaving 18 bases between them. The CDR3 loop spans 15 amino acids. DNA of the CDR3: TGTGCCAGTAGTTTAAATGGGGGGGCCCTCCAGCCCCAGCATTTT. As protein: CASSLNGGALQPQHF. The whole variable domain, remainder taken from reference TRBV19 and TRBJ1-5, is DGGITQSPKYLFRKEGQNVTLSCEQNLNHDAMYWYRQDPGQGLRLIYYSQIVNDFQKGDIAEGYSVSREKKESFPLTVTSAQKNPTAFYLCASSLNGGALQPQHFGDGTRLSIL.

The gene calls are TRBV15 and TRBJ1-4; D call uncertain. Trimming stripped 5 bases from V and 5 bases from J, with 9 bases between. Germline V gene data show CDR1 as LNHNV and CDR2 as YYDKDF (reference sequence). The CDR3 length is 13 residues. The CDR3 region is CATSRTWNEKLFF. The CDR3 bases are TGTGCCACCAGCCGTACGTGGAATGAAAAACTGTTTTTT.

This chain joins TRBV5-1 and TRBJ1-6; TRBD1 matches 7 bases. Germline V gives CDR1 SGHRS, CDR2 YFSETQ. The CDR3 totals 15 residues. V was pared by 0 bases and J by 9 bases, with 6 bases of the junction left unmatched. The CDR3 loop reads CASSLETGWVSPLHF. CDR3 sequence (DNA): TGCGCCAGCAGCTTGGAGACAGGGTGGGTTTCACCCCTCCACTTT.

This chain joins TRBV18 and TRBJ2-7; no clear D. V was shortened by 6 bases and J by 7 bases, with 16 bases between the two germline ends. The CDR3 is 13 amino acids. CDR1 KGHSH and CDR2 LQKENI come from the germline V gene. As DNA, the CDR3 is TGTGCCAGCTCGCTACCGGGCCTTCGGGAGCAGTACTTC. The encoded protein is CASSLPGLREQYF.

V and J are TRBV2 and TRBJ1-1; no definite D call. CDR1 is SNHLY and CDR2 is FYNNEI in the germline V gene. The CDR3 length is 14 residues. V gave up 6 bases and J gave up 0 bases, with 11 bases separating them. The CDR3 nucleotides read TGTGCCAGCAGGGAGGGCCGTATGAACACTGAAGCTTTCTTT. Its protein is CASREGRMNTEAFF.

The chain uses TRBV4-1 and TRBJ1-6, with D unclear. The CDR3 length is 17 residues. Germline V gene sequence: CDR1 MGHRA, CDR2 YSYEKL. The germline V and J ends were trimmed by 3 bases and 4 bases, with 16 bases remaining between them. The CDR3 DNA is TGCGCCAGCAGCCATGACAACCCCGGGCCTTATAATTCACCCCTCCACTTT. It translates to CASSHDNPGPYNSPLHF.

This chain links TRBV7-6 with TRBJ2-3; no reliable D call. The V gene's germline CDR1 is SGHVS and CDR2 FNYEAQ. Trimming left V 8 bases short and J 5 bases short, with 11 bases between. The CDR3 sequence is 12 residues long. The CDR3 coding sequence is TGTGCCAGCGGCCCAATACTAGATACGCAGTATTTT. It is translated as CASGPILDTQYF.

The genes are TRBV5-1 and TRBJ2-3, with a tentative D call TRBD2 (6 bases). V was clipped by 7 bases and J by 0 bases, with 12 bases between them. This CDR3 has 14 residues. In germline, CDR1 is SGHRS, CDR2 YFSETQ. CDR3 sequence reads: CASGSGLSTDTQYF. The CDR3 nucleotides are TGCGCCAGCGGGTCGGGACTCAGCACAGATACGCAGTATTTT.

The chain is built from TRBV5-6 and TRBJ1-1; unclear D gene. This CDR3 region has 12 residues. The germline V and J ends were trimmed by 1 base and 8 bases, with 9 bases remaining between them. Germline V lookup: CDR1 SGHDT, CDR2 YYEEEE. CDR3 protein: CASSLRGFEAFF. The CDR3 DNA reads TGTGCCAGCAGCTTGCGGGGATTCGAAGCTTTCTTT.

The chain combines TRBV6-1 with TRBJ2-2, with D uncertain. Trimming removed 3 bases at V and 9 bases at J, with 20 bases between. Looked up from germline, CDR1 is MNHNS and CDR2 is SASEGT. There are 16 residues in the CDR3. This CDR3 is CASSDRLGYYPRELFF. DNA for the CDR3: TGTGCCAGCAGTGATCGGTTAGGGTATTATCCCAGGGAGCTGTTTTTT.